This TCR beta chain was profiled in a study of Ad26.COV2.S vaccination and SARS-CoV-2 variants. Across the whole study: Vaccine-arm donor from the placebo-controlled COV1001 Ad26.COV2.S trial. Findings of the study overall: The placebo group had lower spike-specific TCR breadth than the vaccine recipients did. Responses of T cells in total may have been underestimated by the TCR breadth and depth analyses.

Stated treatment: around 19 received Ad26.COV2.S at low or high dose, single or two shots; roughly five received placebo; per-sample allocation not given. On day 63 after the first injection, vaccine and placebo recipients gave samples. Expressing Wuhan-strain SARS-CoV-2 spike, an Ad26 vector served as the vaccine. This CDR3 spans 14 amino acids. Germline loops: CDR1 SGHVS, CDR2 FNYEAQ. Losses at the gene ends were 4 bases for V and 7 bases for J; bases not matched to a gene: 6. Comments on this clone: Its antigen is not known.

Produced via immunoSEQ multiplex PCR; TCRdb's table is partial and in-frame only. This sample has approximately 420,000 clones, with around nine tenths found just once. The receptor was isolated from a person between 18 and 60 years old who received the Ad26.COV2.S COVID-19 vaccine or a placebo. This specimen was peripheral blood, taken in a trial of Ad26.COV2.S vaccine versus placebo. The rearrangement uses TRBV7-6 and TRBJ2-7; TRBD2 aligns across 11 bases. In DNA form, the CDR3 reads TGTGCCAGCAGCTACACTAGCGGGGGAGGGGAGCAGTACTTC. This translates into CASSYTSGGGEQYF.